Following are 12 T cell receptor beta chains from one sample sequenced in a study of CD4 T cells in relation to SARS-CoV-2 and coronaviruses. This table comes from immunoSEQ multiplex PCR, and its TCRdb copy is limited to in-frame clones, with some not included. Of 25,000 or so clones in the sample, about three quarters are singletons; the top ten hold more than 14%. Unexposed donor CD4+ T cells date from about 2010-2019, before the COVID-19 pandemic. CD4+ T cells were isolated from the cells after more than 8 days of culture. For these receptors, no antigen is known. Sequencing used CD4+ T cells from PBMCs, cultured in vitro. These receptors were collected from a human donor in good health.

J is TRBJ2-5 and V is TRBV19; D possibly corresponds to TRBD1 (6 bases). The CDR3 has 15 amino acids. Germline CDR1 is LNHDA and CDR2 is SQIVND (reference sequence). V lost 2 bases, J lost 4 bases, and 14 bases lay in between. The CDR3 coding sequence is TGTGCCAGTAGTATATTCAGGGGAGTGGGAGAGACCCAGTACTTC. This sequence encodes CASSIFRGVGETQYF.

The chain is built from TRBV18 and TRBJ1-1; no firm D call. The CDR3 length is 14 residues. Trimming pared 3 bases from V and 1 base from J, leaving 9 bases between. Germline loops: CDR1 KGHSH, CDR2 LQKENI. The CDR3 nucleotides are TGTGCCAGCTCACCGGGTATAGGGAACACTGAAGCTTTCTTT. It is translated as CASSPGIGNTEAFF.

This sequence joins TRBV7-3 and TRBJ2-3; TRBD2 matches 9 bases. The CDR3 is made up of 17 amino acids. The trim removed 5 bases at V and 3 bases at J, leaving 12 bases unmatched. Germline lookup yields CDR1 SGHTA and CDR2 FQGTGA. Here the CDR3 reads CASSPSDAGGLTDTQYF. In DNA form, the CDR3 reads TGTGCCAGCAGCCCCAGCGATGCGGGAGGGTTGACAGATACGCAGTATTTT. The full variable domain, completed using reference TRBV7-3 and TRBJ2-3, is GAGVSQTPSNKVTEKGKYVELRCDPISGHTALYWYRQSLGQGPEFLIYFQGTGAADDSGLPNDRFFAVRPEGSVSTLKIQRTERGDSAVYLCASSPSDAGGLTDTQYFGPGTRLTVL.

V is TRBV18 and J is TRBJ1-2; 8 bases are shared with TRBD1. Trimming took 4 bases from V and 2 from J; bases not matched to a gene: 9. This CDR3 comprises 16 residues. Germline-derived CDR1 and CDR2 are KGHSH and LQKENI. CDR3 sequence reads: CASSLPRQGPNYGYTF. CDR3 in DNA: TGTGCCAGCTCACTACCAAGACAGGGGCCCAACTATGGCTACACCTTC.

V and J are TRBV7-9 and TRBJ2-3; perhaps TRBD1 as D (5 bases). Germline V CDR1 and CDR2: SEHNR, FQNEAQ (reference sequence). Trimming removed 5 bases from V and 5 bases from J, with 17 bases in between. This CDR3 is built from 15 residues. The CDR3 spells CASSLGHLERDTQYF. Written as DNA, the CDR3 is TGTGCCAGCAGCCTTGGACACCTCGAGAGAGATACGCAGTATTTT.

V usage is TRBV6-6 and J usage is TRBJ1-6; TRBD1 is a possible D gene (5 bases). Looked up from germline, CDR1 is MNHNY and CDR2 is SVGAGI (reference sequence). Trimming left V 2 bases short and J 7 bases short, with 9 bases between. This CDR3 has 14 residues. CDR3 sequence reads: CASSYRGPNSPLHF. The DNA of the CDR3 is TGTGCCAGCAGTTACAGGGGTCCGAATTCACCCCTCCACTTT.

This clone turned up a few times. The chain couples TRBV4-3 to TRBJ2-7; possibly TRBD2 for D (6 bases). CDR3 size: 16 residues. Per germline, CDR1 LGHNA and CDR2 YSLEER. The ends were cut back, 0 bases at V and 6 bases at J, with 18 bases in the middle. The CDR3: CASSQESPAAGSEQYF. The DNA for the CDR3 is TGCGCCAGCAGCCAAGAGTCTCCAGCCGCGGGGTCCGAGCAGTACTTC.

This clone has more than one count but fewer than ten. CDR3 sequence: CASSEGTGLSPLHF. The CDR3 DNA is TGCGCCAGCAGTGAGGGGACAGGGCTCTCACCCCTCCACTTT. The rearrangement links TRBV10-2 to TRBJ1-6; TRBD1 aligns across 9 bases. Trimming took 2 bases from V and 10 from J; bases not matched to a gene: 3. Germline values: CDR1 WSHSY, CDR2 SAAADI. The CDR3 consists of 14 residues.

This clone appeared a single time. The J gene is TRBJ2-2, the V gene TRBV7-3; 11 bases agree with TRBD2. This CDR3 contains 15 residues. Germline lookup yields CDR1 SGHTA and CDR2 FQGTGA. V lost 5 bases, J lost 5 bases, and 4 bases stayed unmatched. The CDR3 loop is CASSPTSGITGELFF. The DNA for the CDR3 is TGTGCCAGCAGCCCGACTAGCGGGATAACCGGGGAGCTGTTTTTT. The whole variable domain, remainder taken from reference TRBV7-3 and TRBJ2-2, is GAGVSQTPSNKVTEKGKYVELRCDPISGHTALYWYRQSLGQGPEFLIYFQGTGAADDSGLPNDRFFAVRPEGSVSTLKIQRTERGDSAVYLCASSPTSGITGELFFGEGSRLTVL.

This clone was detected a few times. The genes are TRBV6-5 and TRBJ2-7; 10 bases fit TRBD2. The V and J ends lost 2 bases and 2 bases, in that order; junction bases with no gene match: 3. Germline CDR1 is MNHEY and CDR2 is SVGAGI. This CDR3 has 15 amino acids. Here the CDR3 DNA reads TGTGCCAGCAGTTACCGAGCGGGAGGGCCCTACGAGCAGTACTTC. Translation: CASSYRAGGPYEQYF.

This clone was counted only a few times. The V gene is TRBV19, the J gene TRBJ1-1; TRBD1 matches 7 bases. This CDR3 contains 15 residues. CDR1 is LNHDA, CDR2 SQIVND, per germline (reference sequence). The V gene end was trimmed by 3 bases and the J gene end by 5 bases; junction bases not matched to a gene: 9. The CDR3 protein is CASSIKGAPGTEAFF. The CDR3 bases are TGTGCCAGTAGTATCAAGGGGGCGCCGGGGACTGAAGCTTTCTTT.

The V gene is TRBV4-2, the J gene TRBJ2-3; TRBD2 matches at 8 bases. Germline CDR1 is LGHNA and CDR2 is YNFKEQ. CDR3 length equals 18 residues. The V and J ends lost 0 bases and 0 bases, in that order; junction bases with no gene match: 8. CDR3 in amino acids: CASSQDPLSGISTDTQYF. The CDR3 nucleotides are TGTGCCAGCAGCCAAGATCCCCTTAGCGGGATTAGCACAGATACGCAGTATTTT.